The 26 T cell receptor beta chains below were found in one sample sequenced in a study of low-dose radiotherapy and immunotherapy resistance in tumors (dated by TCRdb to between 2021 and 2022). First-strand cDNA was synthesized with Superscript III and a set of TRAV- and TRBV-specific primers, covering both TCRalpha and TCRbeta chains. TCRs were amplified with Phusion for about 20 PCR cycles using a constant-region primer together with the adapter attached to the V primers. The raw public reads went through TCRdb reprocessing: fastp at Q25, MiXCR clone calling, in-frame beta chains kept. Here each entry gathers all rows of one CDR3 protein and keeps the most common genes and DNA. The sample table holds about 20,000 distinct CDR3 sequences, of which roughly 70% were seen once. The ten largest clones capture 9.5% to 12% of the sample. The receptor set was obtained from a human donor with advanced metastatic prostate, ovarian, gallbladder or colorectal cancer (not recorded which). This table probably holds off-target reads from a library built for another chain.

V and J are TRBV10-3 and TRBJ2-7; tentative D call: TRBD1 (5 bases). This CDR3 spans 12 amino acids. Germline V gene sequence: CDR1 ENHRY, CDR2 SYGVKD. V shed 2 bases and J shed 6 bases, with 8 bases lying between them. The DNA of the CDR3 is TGTGCCATCAGTGAGCTAGGGGCCGAGCAGTACTTC. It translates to CAISELGAEQYF.

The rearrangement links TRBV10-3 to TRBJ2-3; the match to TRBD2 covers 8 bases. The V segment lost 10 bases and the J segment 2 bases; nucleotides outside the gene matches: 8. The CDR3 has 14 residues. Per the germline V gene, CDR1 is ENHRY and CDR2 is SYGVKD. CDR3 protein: CATSGGPYTDTQYF. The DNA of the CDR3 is TGTGCCACCAGCGGGGGCCCTTACACAGATACGCAGTATTTT.

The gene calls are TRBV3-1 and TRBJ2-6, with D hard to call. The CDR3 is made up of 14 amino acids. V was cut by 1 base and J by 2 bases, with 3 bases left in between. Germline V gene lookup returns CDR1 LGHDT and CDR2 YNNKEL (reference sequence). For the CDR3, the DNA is TGTGCCAGCAGCCAAGCGACTGGGGCCAACGTCCTGACTTTC. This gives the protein CASSQATGANVLTF.

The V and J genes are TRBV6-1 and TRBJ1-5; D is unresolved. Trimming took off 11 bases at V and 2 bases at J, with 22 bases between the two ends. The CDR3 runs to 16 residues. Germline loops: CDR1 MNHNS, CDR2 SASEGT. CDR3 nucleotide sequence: TGTGCCCCCCCCTCGTGTGGGGAGGGCGGCAATCAGCCCCAGCATTTT. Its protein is CAPPSCGEGGNQPQHF.

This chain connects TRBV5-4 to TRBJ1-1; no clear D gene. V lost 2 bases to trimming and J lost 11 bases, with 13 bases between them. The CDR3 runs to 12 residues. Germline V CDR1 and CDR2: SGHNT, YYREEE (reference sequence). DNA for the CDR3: TGTGCCAGCAGCTTCCTTGATGTGGCGGCTTTCTTT. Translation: CASSFLDVAAFF. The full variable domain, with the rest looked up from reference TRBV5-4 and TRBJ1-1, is ETGVTQSPTHLIKTRGQQVTLRCSSQSGHNTVSWYQQALGQGPQFIFQYYREEENGRGNFPPRFSGLQFPNYSSELNVNALELDDSALYLCASSFLDVAAFFGQGTRLTVV.

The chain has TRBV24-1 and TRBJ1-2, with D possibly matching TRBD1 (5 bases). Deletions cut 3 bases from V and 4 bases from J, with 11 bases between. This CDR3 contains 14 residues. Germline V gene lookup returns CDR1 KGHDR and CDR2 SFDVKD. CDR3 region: CATSDAGRRYGYTF. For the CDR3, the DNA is TGTGCCACCAGTGATGCGGGGCGACGCTATGGCTACACCTTC.

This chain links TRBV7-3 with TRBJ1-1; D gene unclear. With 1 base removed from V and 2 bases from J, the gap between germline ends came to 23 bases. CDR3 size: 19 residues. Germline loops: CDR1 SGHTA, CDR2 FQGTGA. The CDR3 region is CASSLNLGGPVERNTEAFF. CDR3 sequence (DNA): TGTGCCAGCAGCTTAAACCTCGGAGGGCCAGTAGAGAGAAACACTGAAGCTTTCTTT. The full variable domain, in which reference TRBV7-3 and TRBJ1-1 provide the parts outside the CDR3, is GAGVSQTPSNKVTEKGKYVELRCDPISGHTALYWYRQSLGQGPEFLIYFQGTGAADDSGLPNDRFFAVRPEGSVSTLKIQRTERGDSAVYLCASSLNLGGPVERNTEAFFGQGTRLTVV.

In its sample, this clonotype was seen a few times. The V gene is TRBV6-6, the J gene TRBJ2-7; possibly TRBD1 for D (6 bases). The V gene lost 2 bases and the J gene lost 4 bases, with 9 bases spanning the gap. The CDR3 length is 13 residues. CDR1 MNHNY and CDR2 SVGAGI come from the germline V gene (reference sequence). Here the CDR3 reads CASSYQDSYEQYF. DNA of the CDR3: TGTGCCAGCAGTTACCAGGACAGTTACGAGCAGTACTTC.

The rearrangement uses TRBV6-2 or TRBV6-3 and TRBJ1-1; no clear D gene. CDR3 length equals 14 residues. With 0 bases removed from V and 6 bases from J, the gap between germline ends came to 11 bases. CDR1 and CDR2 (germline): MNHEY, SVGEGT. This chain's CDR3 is CASSYSLGGSEAFF. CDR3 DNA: TGTGCCAGCAGTTACTCCCTCGGTGGGTCTGAAGCTTTCTTT.

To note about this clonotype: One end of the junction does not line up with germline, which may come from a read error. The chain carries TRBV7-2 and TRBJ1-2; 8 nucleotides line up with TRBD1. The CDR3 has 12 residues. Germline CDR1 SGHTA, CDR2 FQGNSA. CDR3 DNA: TGTGCCAGCAGCTTAGACGCAGGGGGCCCCATCTTC. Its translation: CASSLDAGGPIF.

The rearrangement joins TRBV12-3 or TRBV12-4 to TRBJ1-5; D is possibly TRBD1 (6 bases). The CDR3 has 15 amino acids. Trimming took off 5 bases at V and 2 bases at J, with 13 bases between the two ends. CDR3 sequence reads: CASSPTGKGNQPQHF. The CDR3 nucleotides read TGTGCCAGCAGTCCAACAGGGAAAGGCAATCAGCCCCAGCATTTT.

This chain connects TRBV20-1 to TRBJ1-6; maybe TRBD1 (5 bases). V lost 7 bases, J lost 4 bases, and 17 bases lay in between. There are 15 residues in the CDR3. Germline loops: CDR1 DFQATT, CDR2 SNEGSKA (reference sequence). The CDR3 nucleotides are TGCAGTGTCGGCTATTGGGGGGTTTATAATTCACCCCTCCACTTT. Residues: CSVGYWGVYNSPLHF.

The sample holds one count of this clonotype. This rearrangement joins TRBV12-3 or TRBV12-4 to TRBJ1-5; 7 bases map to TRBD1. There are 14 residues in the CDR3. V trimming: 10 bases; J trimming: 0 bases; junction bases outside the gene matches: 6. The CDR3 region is CATAGTASNQPQHF. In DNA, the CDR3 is TGTGCCACCGCCGGGACAGCTAGCAATCAGCCCCAGCATTTT.

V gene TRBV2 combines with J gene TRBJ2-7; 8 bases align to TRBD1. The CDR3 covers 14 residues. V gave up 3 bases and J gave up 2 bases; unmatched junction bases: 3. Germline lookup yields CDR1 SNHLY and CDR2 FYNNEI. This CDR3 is CASSEGRGPYEQYF. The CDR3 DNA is TGTGCCAGCAGTGAGGGCAGGGGGCCCTACGAGCAGTACTTC.

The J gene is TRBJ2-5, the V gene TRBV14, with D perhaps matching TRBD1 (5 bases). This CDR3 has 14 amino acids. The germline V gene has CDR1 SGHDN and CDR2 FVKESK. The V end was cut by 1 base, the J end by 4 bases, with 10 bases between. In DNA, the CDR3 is TGTGCCAGCAGCCAAGTAAGCCAGGGAGAGACCCAGTACTTC. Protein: CASSQVSQGETQYF.

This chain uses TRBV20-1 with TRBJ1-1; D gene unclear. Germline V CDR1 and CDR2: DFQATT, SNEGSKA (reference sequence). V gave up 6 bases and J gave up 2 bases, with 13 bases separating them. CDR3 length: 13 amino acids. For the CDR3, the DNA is TGCAGTGCCCTCTCGGTAGGCAACACTGAAGCTTTCTTT. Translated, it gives CSALSVGNTEAFF.

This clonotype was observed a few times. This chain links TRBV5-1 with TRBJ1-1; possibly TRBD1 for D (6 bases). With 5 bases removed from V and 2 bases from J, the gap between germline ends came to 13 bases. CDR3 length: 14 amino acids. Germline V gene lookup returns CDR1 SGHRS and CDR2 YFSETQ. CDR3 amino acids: CASRTTGLNTEAFF. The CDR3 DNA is TGCGCCAGCAGAACAACAGGGTTAAACACTGAAGCTTTCTTT.

CDR3 loop: CASSRLQGAGELFF. CDR3 nucleotides: TGCGCCAGCAGCAGATTACAGGGAGCCGGGGAGCTGTTTTTT. V gene TRBV5-1 combines with J gene TRBJ2-2; TRBD1 might be the D (6 bases). This CDR3 is built from 14 residues. Germline assignment: CDR1 SGHRS and CDR2 YFSETQ. Trimming left V 4 bases short and J 6 bases short, with 13 bases between.

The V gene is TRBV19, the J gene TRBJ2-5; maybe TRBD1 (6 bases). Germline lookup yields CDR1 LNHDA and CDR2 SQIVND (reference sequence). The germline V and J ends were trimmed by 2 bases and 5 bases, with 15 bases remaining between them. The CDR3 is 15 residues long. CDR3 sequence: CASSIMSGVAETQYF. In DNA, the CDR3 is TGTGCCAGTAGTATAATGTCAGGGGTGGCTGAGACCCAGTACTTC.

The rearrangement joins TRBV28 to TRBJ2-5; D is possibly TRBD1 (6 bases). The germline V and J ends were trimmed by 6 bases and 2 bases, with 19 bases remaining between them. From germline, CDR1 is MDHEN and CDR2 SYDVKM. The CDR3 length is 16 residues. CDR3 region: CASSQPQGGVQETQYF. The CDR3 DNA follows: TGTGCCAGCAGCCAGCCACAGGGTGGAGTACAAGAGACCCAGTACTTC.

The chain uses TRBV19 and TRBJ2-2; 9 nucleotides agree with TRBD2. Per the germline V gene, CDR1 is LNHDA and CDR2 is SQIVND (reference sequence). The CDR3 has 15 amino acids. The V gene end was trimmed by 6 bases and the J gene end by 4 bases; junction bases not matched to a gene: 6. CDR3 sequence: CASSGLAHFTGELFF. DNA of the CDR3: TGTGCCAGTAGCGGACTAGCGCACTTCACCGGGGAGCTGTTTTTT.

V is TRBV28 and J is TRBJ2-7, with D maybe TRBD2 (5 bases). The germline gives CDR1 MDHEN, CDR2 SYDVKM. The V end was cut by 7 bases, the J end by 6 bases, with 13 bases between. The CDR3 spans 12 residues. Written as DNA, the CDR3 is TGTGCCAGCATGGGCCGGGGTTTCGAGCAGTACTTC. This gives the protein CASMGRGFEQYF.

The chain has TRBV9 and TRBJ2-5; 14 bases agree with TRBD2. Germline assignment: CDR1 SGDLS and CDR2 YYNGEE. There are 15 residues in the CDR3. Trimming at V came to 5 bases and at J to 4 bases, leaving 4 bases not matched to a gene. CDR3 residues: CASSRGLAGGETQYF. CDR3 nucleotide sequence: TGTGCCAGCAGTCGAGGACTAGCGGGAGGAGAGACCCAGTACTTC. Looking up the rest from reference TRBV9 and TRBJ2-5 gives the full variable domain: DSGVTQTPKHLITATGQRVTLRCSPRSGDLSVYWYQQSLDQGLQFLIQYYNGEERAKGNILERFSAQQFPDLHSELNLSSLELGDSALYFCASSRGLAGGETQYFGPGTRLLVL.

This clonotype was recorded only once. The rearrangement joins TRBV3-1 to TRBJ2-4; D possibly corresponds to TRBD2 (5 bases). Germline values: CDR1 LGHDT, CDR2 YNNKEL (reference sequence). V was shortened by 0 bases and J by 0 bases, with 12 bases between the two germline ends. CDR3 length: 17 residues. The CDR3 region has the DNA TGTGCCAGCAGCCAAGATGAGCGGTGGGGAGCCAAAAACATTCAGTACTTC. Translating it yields CASSQDERWGAKNIQYF.

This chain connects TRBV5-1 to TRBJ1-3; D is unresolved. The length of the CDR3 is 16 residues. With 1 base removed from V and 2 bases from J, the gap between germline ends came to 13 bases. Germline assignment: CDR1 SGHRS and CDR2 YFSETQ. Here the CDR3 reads CASSLQVPRAGNTIYF. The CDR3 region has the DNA TGCGCCAGCAGCTTGCAGGTTCCCCGTGCTGGAAACACCATATATTTT.

CDR3 residues: CATSRDKAGGNQPQHF. CDR3 in DNA: TGTGCCACCAGCAGAGATAAGGCAGGGGGAAATCAGCCCCAGCATTTT. The chain couples TRBV15 to TRBJ1-5, with 7 bases fitting TRBD1. This CDR3 region has 16 residues. V was clipped by 0 bases and J by 4 bases; unmatched bases: 6. The germline gives CDR1 LNHNV, CDR2 YYDKDF (reference sequence). The full variable domain, its missing parts supplied by reference TRBV15 and TRBJ1-5, is DAMVIQNPRYQVTQFGKPVTLSCSQTLNHNVMYWYQQKSSQAPKLLFHYYDKDFNNEADTPDNFQSRRPNTSFCFLDIRSPGLGDTAMYLCATSRDKAGGNQPQHFGDGTRLSIL.